Below are 8 T cell receptor beta chains sequenced from a single sample in a study of shared clonotypes between healthy human individuals. The method was immunoSEQ multiplex PCR; TCRdb's version includes in-frame clones alone and lacks a portion of them. The table records 2 million to 2.5 million clones, around 95% of them present only once. The sequencing sample was made of naive CD4+ T cells sorted from blood. Described subset: CD45RA+ positively selected. These receptors were taken from a man between 18 and 29 years old in good health.

This clone was picked up one time. V gene TRBV5-6 combines with J gene TRBJ1-2; 7 bases map to TRBD1. The CDR3 length is 14 residues. Germline loops: CDR1 SGHDT, CDR2 YYEEEE. V shed 4 bases and J 8 bases; nucleotides not matched to a gene: 11. Here the CDR3 DNA reads TGTGCCAGCAGCACCGACAGGGCTGGCCACGGCTACACCTTC. Translated, it gives CASSTDRAGHGYTF.

This clone occurred once. The rearrangement links TRBV6-6 to TRBJ2-5; TRBD1 agrees at 7 bases. The CDR3 has 14 residues. The germline CDR1 and CDR2 sequences are MNHNY and SVGAGI (reference sequence). V shed 7 bases, J shed 2 bases, and the junction held 7 bases outside the gene matches. The CDR3 sequence is CASKTGTVQETQYF. The CDR3 DNA sequence: TGTGCCAGCAAAACCGGGACAGTTCAAGAGACCCAGTACTTC.

This sequence joins TRBV6-5 and TRBJ2-7; D unclear. From germline, CDR1 is MNHEY and CDR2 SVGAGI. CDR3 length: 16 amino acids. Between the trimmed V and J ends, which lost 0 bases and 7 bases, there was a span of 19 bases. CDR3 DNA: TGTGCCAGCAGTTACTCGCCAGAAGACCGGGCCGCAGAGCAGTACTTC. This sequence encodes CASSYSPEDRAAEQYF.

This rearrangement joins TRBV4-1 to TRBJ2-1; D possibly uses TRBD1 or TRBD2 (5 bases each). V was pared by 6 bases and J by 0 bases, with 15 bases between. This CDR3 is built from 16 residues. CDR1 and CDR2 (germline): MGHRA, YSYEKL. Here the CDR3 DNA reads TGCGCCAGCAGGGGGACGGCGGTGAGCTCCTACAATGAGCAGTTCTTC. Protein product: CASRGTAVSSYNEQFF.

The chain is built from TRBV28 and TRBJ1-2, with a weak D call TRBD1 (5 bases). Trimming pared 2 bases from V and 0 bases from J, leaving 16 bases between. Germline V gene data show CDR1 as MDHEN and CDR2 as SYDVKM. The CDR3 contains 17 residues. CDR3 sequence (DNA): TGTGCCAGCAGTTTAAACTTAGGGGCAGCAGCTAACTATGGCTACACCTTC. Its translation is CASSLNLGAAANYGYTF.

V is TRBV4-3 and J is TRBJ2-5; the match to TRBD2 covers 7 bases. The CDR3 consists of 17 residues. Unmatched junction bases numbered 12, after V lost 1 base and J lost 4 bases. Germline V gene sequence: CDR1 LGHNA, CDR2 YSLEER. The CDR3 is CASSQAAGGGSGETQYF. CDR3 coding DNA: TGCGCCAGCAGCCAAGCAGCGGGCGGGGGATCGGGAGAGACCCAGTACTTC.

Only one count was recorded for this clone. This rearrangement joins TRBV6-1 to TRBJ2-3, with a tentative D call TRBD1 (7 bases). The CDR3 length is 14 residues. The germline gives CDR1 MNHNS, CDR2 SASEGT. V shed 6 bases and J shed 0 bases, with 10 bases lying between them. CDR3 nucleotide sequence: TGTGCCAGCAGGCGGGACAGAAGCACAGATACGCAGTATTTT. This translates into CASRRDRSTDTQYF.

This chain connects TRBV28 to TRBJ2-7; unclear D gene. Germline CDR1 is MDHEN and CDR2 is SYDVKM. The germline V and J ends were trimmed by 2 bases and 10 bases, with 9 bases remaining between them. This CDR3 spans 11 amino acids. The CDR3 nucleotides are TGTGCCAGCAGTTTAACGGCTCAACAGTACTTC. This encodes CASSLTAQQYF.